Listed below are T cell receptor beta chains from one sample, sequenced in a study of blood T cell repertoires in COVID-19. Sequenced by immunoSEQ multiplex PCR; TCRdb stores in-frame clones only, minus some. Among 150,000 to 200,000 clones listed, roughly nine tenths were seen once. Sequenced input: PBMCs or T cells enriched from blood (not recorded which). The receptors shown here come from a human donor with acute COVID-19. The donor label of this sample is uncertain. The CDR3 runs from the conserved cysteine through the conserved F or W. D genes are given only for firm matches. The size entry is marked missing in some rows and otherwise reads once, few, many or a size class.

>15|NA|TRBV24-1|TRBJ2-3|TRBD1
CATSDLRQGGDTQYF
TGTGCCACCAGTGATTTAAGACAGGGTGGAGATACGCAGTATTTT
>14|NA|TRBV19|TRBJ2-4|NA
CASRGREAKNIQYF
TGTGCCAGTAGGGGCCGAGAAGCCAAAAACATTCAGTACTTC
>14|NA|TRBV6-5|TRBJ1-6|NA
CASSYDGAGSPLHF
TGTGCCAGCAGTTACGATGGGGCAGGTTCACCCCTCCACTTT
>18|NA|TRBV9|TRBJ2-6|TRBD1
CASSVFTGVTSGANVLTF
TGTGCCAGCAGCGTATTCACAGGGGTCACCTCTGGGGCCAACGTCCTGACTTTC
>13|NA|TRBV30|TRBJ1-2|NA
CAWSYLEANGYTF
TGTGCCTGGAGTTACCTAGAGGCGAACGGCTACACCTTC
>13|NA|TRBV19|TRBJ1-3|NA
CASGLSSGNTIYF
TGTGCCAGTGGCTTAAGCTCTGGAAACACCATATATTTT
>19|NA|TRBV7-6|TRBJ2-2|NA
CASSLFPPGLSANTGELFF
TGTGCCAGCAGCTTATTTCCCCCTGGACTGAGCGCGAACACCGGGGAGCTGTTTTTT
>15|NA|TRBV5-1|TRBJ2-3|NA
CASSTGGRLTDTQYF
TGCGCCAGCAGCACCGGGGGACGGCTCACAGATACGCAGTATTTT
>13|once|TRBV5-6|TRBJ1-1|NA
CASSLERDTEAFF
TGTGCCAGCAGCTTGGAGAGGGACACTGAAGCTTTCTTT
>15|NA|TRBV5-6|TRBJ1-3|NA
CASCRGGSSGNTIYF
TGTGCCAGCTGCCGTGGGGGGAGCTCTGGAAACACCATATATTTT
>17|NA|TRBV7-9|TRBJ2-3|TRBD1
CASSPGTGGEMRDTQYF
TGTGCCAGCAGCCCAGGGACAGGGGGCGAGATGAGGGATACGCAGTATTTT
>14|NA|TRBV9|TRBJ1-3|NA
CASSVASSGNTIYF
TGTGCCAGCAGCGTAGCTAGCTCTGGAAACACCATATATTTT
>17|NA|TRBV7-9|TRBJ2-7|NA
CASSFGSVTGSGYEQYF
TGTGCCAGCAGCTTCGGTTCCGTTACAGGCTCCGGATACGAGCAGTACTTC
>11|NA|TRBV7-9|TRBJ2-4|TRBD1
CATGTGNIQYF
TGTGCCACCGGGACAGGAAACATTCAGTACTTC
>14|NA|TRBV19|TRBJ1-5|NA
CASSMGGSNQPQHF
TGTGCCAGTAGTATGGGGGGTAGCAATCAGCCCCAGCATTTT
>15|NA|TRBV7-9|TRBJ2-2|NA
CASNSWTYHTGELFF
TGTGCCAGCAACTCCTGGACATACCACACCGGGGAGCTGTTTTTT
>15|few|TRBV2|TRBJ2-2|TRBD1
CASSGGTGVTGELFF
TGTGCCAGCAGTGGTGGGACAGGGGTCACCGGGGAGCTGTTTTTT
>14|NA|TRBV7-2|TRBJ2-3|TRBD1
CASSNGQGTDTQYF
TGTGCCAGCAGCAATGGACAGGGCACAGATACGCAGTATTTT